Below, 29 T cell receptor beta chains from the same sample are listed, as sequenced in a study of identical twins (TCRdb year 2016). Receptor amplification or capture employed 5' RACE. The instrument was an Illumina HiSeq 2000. The public sequencing data were trimmed at Q25 with fastp and processed into clonotypes with MiXCR by TCRdb, which kept only in-frame beta chains. Each CDR3 protein appears once, grouped with its most common genes and DNA. This sample lists some 1,600,000 distinct CDR3 sequences; more than 30% were detected once. The ten largest clones capture about 0.27% of the sample. The sequenced sample was cord blood. These receptors were collected from a newborn girl in good health.

This clonotype was seen many times. The chain combines TRBV12-3 or TRBV12-4 with TRBJ2-7, with no clear D. This CDR3 is built from 11 residues. V gave up 6 bases and J gave up 3 bases, with 6 bases separating them. CDR3 protein: CASRVHYEQYF. The CDR3 coding sequence is TGTGCCAGCAGGGTACACTACGAGCAGTACTTC.

As concerns this clonotype: At one of its ends the junction is not consistent with the germline gene, which may arise from a read error. The chain uses TRBV28 and TRBJ2-7; D not certain. The CDR3 contains 14 residues. The germline CDR1 and CDR2 sequences are MDHEN and SYDVKM. The CDR3 DNA sequence: TGTGCCAGCGGTTTCGGTGGCCGAACCTACGAGCAGTACTTC. Its protein is CASGFGGRTYEQYF.

In this sample, this clonotype turned up a few times. This sequence joins TRBV6-6 and TRBJ2-4; 7 bases align to TRBD2. The better agreement between TRBJ2-7 and the DNA end casts doubt on the J call. CDR3 length equals 16 residues. Looked up from germline, CDR1 is MNHNY and CDR2 is SVGAGI (reference sequence). In DNA form, the CDR3 reads TGTGCCAGCAGCCTTACTGGCCACGGGGGGTGGTACGAGCAGTACTTC. The encoded protein is CASSLTGHGGWYEQYF.

The gene calls are TRBV15 and TRBJ1-1; D is unclear. This CDR3 comprises 11 residues. Germline V gene data show CDR1 as LNHNV and CDR2 as YYDKDF (reference sequence). Deletions cut 8 bases from V and 7 bases from J, with 11 bases between. The CDR3 sequence: CATEGANEAFF. DNA for the CDR3: TGTGCCACCGAAGGAGCAAATGAAGCTTTCTTT. Using reference TRBV15 and TRBJ1-1 for the parts outside the CDR3, the full variable domain is DAMVIQNPRYQVTQFGKPVTLSCSQTLNHNVMYWYQQKSSQAPKLLFHYYDKDFNNEADTPDNFQSRRPNTSFCFLDIRSPGLGDTAMYLCATEGANEAFFGQGTRLTVV.

CDR3 nucleotides: TGTGCCAGCAGTTTAATGGGGTGGTCTGAAGCTTTCTTT. Its protein is CASSLMGWSEAFF. The chain employs TRBV12-3 or TRBV12-4 and TRBJ1-1, with unresolved D. The V end lost 2 bases, the J end lost 6 bases, and 10 bases lay between the germline ends. The CDR3 covers 13 residues.

The genes are TRBV7-2 and TRBJ2-5; D not certain. The tail of the sequence fits TRBJ2-1 better, so the J call may be wrong. CDR1 SGHTA and CDR2 FQGNSA come from the germline V gene. The CDR3 consists of 14 residues. The CDR3 loop reads CASSLAPYQETQFF. The CDR3 nucleotides read TGTGCCAGCAGCTTAGCCCCCTACCAAGAGACCCAGTTCTTC.

This chain links TRBV4-1 with TRBJ2-3, with TRBD2 identical over 11 bases. J was trimmed by 1 base and V by 3 bases; bases with no gene match: 12. The germline gives CDR1 MGHRA, CDR2 YSYEKL. CDR3 size: 19 residues. Written as DNA, the CDR3 is TGCGCCAGCAGCCAGCGTCCGGGACTAGCGGAAGAACGCACAGATACGCAGTATTTT. This encodes CASSQRPGLAEERTDTQYF.

This clonotype was observed a handful of times. V usage is TRBV9 and J usage is TRBJ2-4, with D perhaps matching TRBD2 (6 bases). The end of the DNA aligns better with TRBJ2-7, so the J call may be wrong. Germline CDR1 SGDLS, CDR2 YYNGEE. This CDR3 spans 15 amino acids. The CDR3 loop is CASSPRTKSSNEQYF. Written as DNA, the CDR3 is TGTGCCAGCAGCCCCCGGACTAAATCGTCGAACGAGCAGTACTTC.

This clonotype was counted between two and nine times. The chain carries TRBV2 and TRBJ1-4; TRBD1 agrees at 7 bases. After removal of 5 bases from V and 8 bases from J, the junction contained 11 bases not matched to a gene. From germline, CDR1 is SNHLY and CDR2 FYNNEI. There are 15 residues in the CDR3. CDR3 bases: TGTGCCAGCAGTAGACAGGGCGGGGTCCGAGAAAAACTGTTTTTT. Protein sequence: CASSRQGGVREKLFF.

This sequence joins TRBV12-3 or TRBV12-4 and TRBJ2-7, with a possible D match to TRBD1 (5 bases). V lost 8 bases and J 7 bases, leaving 15 bases between the germline ends. The CDR3 runs to 12 residues. The CDR3 sequence is CASGYRSGEQYF. Here the CDR3 DNA reads TGTGCCAGCGGCTACAGGTCAGGGGAGCAGTACTTC.

In its sample, this clonotype was seen many times. V and J are TRBV10-3 and TRBJ2-7; D remains unclear. Germline V CDR1 and CDR2: ENHRY, SYGVKD. This CDR3 is built from 14 residues. Deletions cut 2 bases from V and 2 bases from J, with 10 bases between. The CDR3 loop reads CAISEAQVPYEQYF. For the CDR3, the DNA is TGTGCCATCAGTGAGGCGCAGGTTCCCTACGAGCAGTACTTC.

The chain is built from TRBV7-6 and TRBJ2-1; D uncertain. V was trimmed by 2 bases and J by 8 bases, leaving 7 bases between them. The CDR3 consists of 12 residues. Germline V lookup: CDR1 SGHVS, CDR2 FNYEAQ. CDR3 nucleotide sequence: TGTGCCAGCAGCTTACCGTCGCATGAGCAGTTCTTC. It yields the protein CASSLPSHEQFF. Together with reference TRBV7-6 and TRBJ2-1, the CDR3 gives the full variable domain: GAGVSQSPRYKVTKRGQDVALRCDPISGHVSLYWYRQALGQGPEFLTYFNYEAQQDKSGLPNDRFSAERPEGSISTLTIQRTEQRDSAMYRCASSLPSHEQFFGPGTRLTVL.

The chain combines TRBV2 with TRBJ2-7; TRBD1 matches 9 bases. The germline CDR1 and CDR2 sequences are SNHLY and FYNNEI. The CDR3 extends over 15 amino acids. J was trimmed by 0 bases and V by 11 bases; bases with no gene match: 11. The CDR3 spells CAGRTDRGFSYEQYF. The DNA of the CDR3 is TGTGCCGGAAGAACGGACAGGGGCTTCTCCTACGAGCAGTACTTC. Full variable domain (missing parts from reference TRBV2 and TRBJ2-7): EPEVTQTPSHQVTQMGQEVILRCVPISNHLYFYWYRQILGQKVEFLVSFYNNEISEKSEIFDDQFSVERPDGSNFTLKIRSTKLEDSAMYFCAGRTDRGFSYEQYFGPGTRLTVT.

This clonotype was detected many times. The chain joins TRBV13 to TRBJ2-1; TRBD2 matches 8 bases. After removal of 4 bases from V and 2 bases from J, the junction contained 4 bases not matched to a gene. The length of the CDR3 is 15 residues. Looked up from germline, CDR1 is PRHDT and CDR2 is FYEKMQ (reference sequence). CDR3 loop: CASSSPGGPYNEQFF. The CDR3 region has the DNA TGTGCCAGCAGCTCCCCGGGAGGGCCCTACAATGAGCAGTTCTTC. Full variable domain (outside the CDR3, taken from reference TRBV13 and TRBJ2-1): AAGVIQSPRHLIKEKRETATLKCYPIPRHDTVYWYQQGPGQDPQFLISFYEKMQSDKGSIPDRFSAQQFSDYHSELNMSSLELGDSALYFCASSSPGGPYNEQFFGPGTRLTVL.

This clonotype occurred a few times. V gene TRBV24-1 combines with J gene TRBJ2-7; D remains ambiguous. The V and J ends lost 1 base and 7 bases respectively, with 4 bases between them. The CDR3 extends over 11 amino acids. CDR1 is KGHDR and CDR2 is SFDVKD in the germline V gene. CDR3 region: CATSDFDEQYF. The CDR3 bases are TGTGCCACCAGTGATTTCGATGAGCAGTACTTC.

The chain uses TRBV5-1 and TRBJ2-1, with TRBD2 matching over 8 bases. With V trimmed by 0 bases and J by 15 bases, 11 bases remained unmatched. Per the germline V gene, CDR1 is SGHRS and CDR2 is YFSETQ. The CDR3 spans 14 residues. The CDR3 protein is CASSLVGLVLFVFF. The CDR3 nucleotides are TGCGCCAGCAGCTTGGTGGGACTAGTTCTTTTCGTGTTCTTC.

This clonotype turned up a few times. This chain's CDR3 is CASSYSGLAGTRTDTQYF. CDR3 sequence (DNA): TGTGCCAGCAGTTACTCGGGACTAGCGGGAACCCGCACAGATACGCAGTATTTT. The chain has TRBV6-5 and TRBJ2-3; 13 nucleotides line up with TRBD2. The V and J ends lost 0 bases and 1 base, in that order; junction bases with no gene match: 4. Germline CDR1 MNHEY, CDR2 SVGAGI. The CDR3 has 18 amino acids.

The gene calls are TRBV20-1 and TRBJ2-1; D is unclear. This CDR3 contains 14 residues. V was cut by 5 bases and J by 4 bases, with 15 bases left in between. CDR1 and CDR2 from the germline V gene are DFQATT and SNEGSKA (reference sequence). CDR3 nucleotides: TGCAGTGCTGCCCCAAGGGCGGTATACAATGAGCAGTTCTTC. Translating it yields CSAAPRAVYNEQFF.

This clonotype has a handful of counts. The V call is TRBV12-3 or TRBV12-4, the J call TRBJ2-2; 8 bases are shared with TRBD1. The V and J ends lost 5 bases and 3 bases, in that order; junction bases with no gene match: 14. The CDR3 is made up of 18 amino acids. The CDR3 coding sequence is TGTGCCAGCAGTCTTTATCCGACAGGGGATAGTGACACCGGGGAGCTGTTTTTT. It codes for CASSLYPTGDSDTGELFF.

This clonotype has a handful of counts. The rearrangement links TRBV20-1 to TRBJ2-1; D may be TRBD2 (6 bases). The J call is uncertain, as TRBJ2-7 better fits the DNA end. The CDR3 length is 16 residues. CDR1 is DFQATT, CDR2 SNEGSKA, per germline (reference sequence). The CDR3 nucleotides read TGCAGTGCTACAGAAGGGACCGGGAGCTCCTACAATGAGCAGTACTTC. Protein sequence: CSATEGTGSSYNEQYF.

The chain couples TRBV20-1 to TRBJ2-1, with D tentatively TRBD1 or TRBD2 (5 bases each). Deletions cut 6 bases from V and 3 bases from J, with 9 bases between. From germline, CDR1 is DFQATT and CDR2 SNEGSKA (reference sequence). The CDR3 runs to 12 residues. CDR3 bases: TGCAGTGCAAAGGGACGCTACAATGAGCAGTTCTTC. As protein: CSAKGRYNEQFF.

In this sample, this clonotype turned up a few times. In nucleotides, the CDR3 is TGTGCCAGCGGTTCCTTCCCCTTTTCTAGGGGGAGCTCCTACAATGAGCAGTTCTTC. Amino acid sequence: CASGSFPFSRGSSYNEQFF. The chain has TRBV11-2 and TRBJ2-1; D is possibly TRBD1 (6 bases). The germline V and J ends were trimmed by 8 bases and 0 bases, with 26 bases remaining between them. Per the germline V gene, CDR1 is SGHAT and CDR2 is FQNNGV. The CDR3 is made up of 19 amino acids.

This clonotype was seen many times. The rearrangement links TRBV29-1 to TRBJ2-5; D is undetermined. The CDR3 sequence is 14 residues long. V lost 2 bases, J lost 0 bases, and 10 bases lay in between. CDR1 and CDR2 (germline): SQVTM, ANQGSEA. CDR3 DNA: TGCAGCGTTGAATTGCGGAAGTACCAAGAGACCCAGTACTTC. Amino acids: CSVELRKYQETQYF.

This clonotype was seen a handful of times. The V and J genes are TRBV25-1 and TRBJ1-1, with D perhaps TRBD1 (6 bases). V was shortened by 5 bases and J by 0 bases, with 13 bases between the two germline ends. Germline lookup yields CDR1 MGHDK and CDR2 SYGVNS. This CDR3 has 15 residues. The CDR3 here is CASSSLTGMNTEAFF. The CDR3 DNA reads as TGTGCCAGCAGTTCATTGACAGGCATGAACACTGAAGCTTTCTTT.

J is TRBJ1-5 and V is TRBV11-2; D is uncertain. The V end was cut by 1 base, the J end by 0 bases, with 7 bases between. Germline loops: CDR1 SGHAT, CDR2 FQNNGV. The CDR3 runs 15 residues. CDR3 coding DNA: TGTGCCAGCAGCTTAGGTAGCCATAGCAATCAGCCCCAGCATTTT. It translates to CASSLGSHSNQPQHF.

This chain links TRBV6-1 with TRBJ2-7; 8 bases fit TRBD2. There are 16 residues in the CDR3. CDR1 is MNHNS and CDR2 is SASEGT in the germline V gene. The V gene end was trimmed by 6 bases and the J gene end by 2 bases; junction bases not matched to a gene: 12. The CDR3 sequence: CASRVGASGPPYEQYF. As DNA, the CDR3 is TGTGCCAGCAGGGTGGGGGCTAGCGGGCCTCCCTACGAGCAGTACTTC.

The sample holds a few counts of this clonotype. The V gene is TRBV20-1, the J gene TRBJ2-1; 7 bases are shared with TRBD2. V was pared by 0 bases and J by 5 bases, with 10 bases of the junction left unmatched. CDR1 and CDR2 from the germline V gene are DFQATT and SNEGSKA (reference sequence). CDR3 length: 16 residues. CDR3 residues: CSARDYSAGADNEQFF. The CDR3 nucleotides read TGCAGTGCTAGAGATTATTCGGCGGGAGCCGACAATGAGCAGTTCTTC.

The V call is TRBV3-1, the J call TRBJ2-5; D might be TRBD2 (6 bases). CDR1 and CDR2 from the germline V gene are LGHDT and YNNKEL (reference sequence). The CDR3 extends over 15 amino acids. Trimming removed 0 bases at V and 2 bases at J, with 10 bases between. As DNA, the CDR3 is TGTGCCAGCAGCCAAGATTGGCGGGGTCAAGAGACCCAGTACTTC. The encoded protein is CASSQDWRGQETQYF.

To note about this clonotype: One end of the junction is discordant with germline, which a read error may explain. The chain is built from TRBV12-3 or TRBV12-4 and TRBJ2-1; D is ambiguous. The CDR3 sequence is 13 residues long. This CDR3 reads CASSRLSYDEQFF. CDR3 nucleotides: TGTGCCAGCAGTAGACTCAGCTACGATGAGCAGTTCTTC.